These 16 T cell receptor beta chains originate from one sample sequenced in a study of T cell responses to AZD1222 COVID-19 vaccine. Clones were sequenced by immunoSEQ multiplex PCR, and TCRdb holds only the in-frame ones, with some missing. The top ten hold more than 0.85% of the sample, which has 170,000 or so clones, about 93% seen once. Specimen: peripheral blood, collected 28 days after the second dose of the MenACWY control vaccine. Every receptor here comes from an adult who received the MenACWY meningococcal vaccine as a control.

The chain uses TRBV5-8 and TRBJ2-6; D remains ambiguous. V gave up 6 bases and J gave up 0 bases, with 13 bases separating them. CDR3 length: 16 residues. Germline V gene sequence: CDR1 SGHTS, CDR2 YDEGEE. CDR3 DNA: TGTGCCAGCACCCAAAAGGCTTCCTCTGGGGCCAACGTCCTGACTTTC. Amino acids: CASTQKASSGANVLTF. Using reference TRBV5-8 and TRBJ2-6 for the parts outside the CDR3, the full variable domain is EAGVTQSPTHLIKTRGQQATLRCSPISGHTSVYWYQQALGLGLQFLLWYDEGEERNRGNFPPRFSGRQFPNYSSELNVNALELEDSALYLCASTQKASSGANVLTFGAGSRLTVL.

The CDR3 nucleotides are TGTGCCAGCAGCATGGACAGGGGCTACGGCATTCAGTACTTC. Encoded protein: CASSMDRGYGIQYF. The chain combines TRBV21-1 with TRBJ2-4; the table's D call TRBD1 went unverified against the DNA. TRBV21-1 is a pseudogene segment. This CDR3 comprises 14 residues.

The genes are TRBV5-6 and TRBJ2-1; D not resolved. Trimming left V 2 bases short and J 6 bases short, with 9 bases between. This CDR3 has 13 residues. Germline CDR1 reads SGHDT; CDR2 reads YYEEEE. DNA of the CDR3: TGTGCCAGCAGCTTCTTGCACCGCAATGAGCAGTTCTTC. Amino acids: CASSFLHRNEQFF.

This clone was seen a single time. The chain uses TRBV9 and TRBJ2-5; TRBD2 agrees at 7 bases. The CDR3 extends over 15 amino acids. Germline-derived CDR1 and CDR2 are SGDLS and YYNGEE. Trimming took 2 bases from V and 4 from J; bases not matched to a gene: 8. For the CDR3, the DNA is TGTGCCAGCAGCGTGGGGCCGACTAGCCTAGAGACCCAGTACTTC. Translated, it gives CASSVGPTSLETQYF.

V and J are TRBV3-1 (or the pseudogene TRBV3-2) and TRBJ2-5; D may be TRBD1 or TRBD2 (6 bases each). Trimming took off 6 bases at V and 1 base at J, with 12 bases between the two ends. The CDR3 totals 14 residues. Germline-derived CDR1 and CDR2 are LGHDT and YNNKEL (reference sequence). The DNA of the CDR3 is TGTGCCAGCAGACTGGAGGGGGGCCAAGAGACCCAGTACTTC. It is translated as CASRLEGGQETQYF.

CDR3 in DNA: TGTGCCAGCACCGCCCCCCCAGGGTCCAACTACGAGCAGTACTTC. The encoded protein is CASTAPPGSNYEQYF. The chain links TRBV28 to TRBJ2-7; tentative D call: TRBD1 (5 bases). The germline V gene has CDR1 MDHEN and CDR2 SYDVKM. V was trimmed by 7 bases and J by 3 bases, leaving 19 bases between them. This CDR3 spans 15 amino acids.

The chain is built from TRBV10-3 and TRBJ2-7; 9 bases match TRBD2. The germline gives CDR1 ENHRY, CDR2 SYGVKD. The CDR3 spans 14 residues. Trimming removed 8 bases from V and 7 bases from J; junction bases left unmatched: 12. CDR3 bases: TGTGCCATCGCCTTTACAGCGGGGGGTTGGGAGCAGTACTTC. This sequence encodes CAIAFTAGGWEQYF.

The V and J genes are TRBV29-1 and TRBJ1-1, with D unresolved. The V end lost 6 bases, the J end lost 1 base, and 9 bases lay between the germline ends. Germline loops: CDR1 SQVTM, CDR2 ANQGSEA. The CDR3 length is 12 residues. CDR3 sequence reads: CSVDRSNTEAFF. The CDR3 region has the DNA TGCAGCGTCGATCGATCGAACACTGAAGCTTTCTTT.

The chain employs TRBV7-2 and TRBJ2-7; no reliable D call. Trimming left V 0 bases short and J 2 bases short, with 5 bases between. CDR3 size: 13 residues. Germline CDR1 is SGHTA and CDR2 is FQGNSA. As DNA, the CDR3 is TGTGCCAGCAGCTTAGCGGATACCTACGAGCAGTACTTC. It yields the protein CASSLADTYEQYF.

This rearrangement joins TRBV7-2 to TRBJ1-2, with D unclear. Germline CDR1 reads SGHTA; CDR2 reads FQGNSA. CDR3 length equals 13 residues. Deletions cut 5 bases from V and 2 bases from J, with 9 bases between. The CDR3 loop reads CASSPDGNYGYTF. For the CDR3, the DNA is TGTGCCAGCAGCCCGGACGGAAACTATGGCTACACCTTC.

A word on this clone: Relative to the germline gene, one junction end is altered; a read error may explain this. The chain carries TRBV14 and TRBJ2-7, with 11 bases that match TRBD1. The germline V gene encodes CDR1 SGHDN and CDR2 FVKESK. CDR3 length: 17 amino acids. The DNA of the CDR3 is TGTGCCAGCAGCGAAGAGGGCAGGACAGGGGGCAAGTACGAGCAGTACTTC. Translating gives CASSEEGRTGGKYEQYF.

The chain recombines TRBV15 with TRBJ2-1, with 9 bases lining up with TRBD1. Germline CDR1 and CDR2: LNHNV and YYDKDF (reference sequence). The V segment lost 1 base and the J segment 8 bases; nucleotides outside the gene matches: 12. This CDR3 region has 17 residues. The CDR3 sequence: CATSRGRDRAIGDEQFF. Written as DNA, the CDR3 is TGTGCCACCAGCAGAGGACGGGACAGGGCTATTGGGGATGAGCAGTTCTTC.

The chain employs TRBV6-1 and TRBJ2-7; D not certain. Per the germline V gene, CDR1 is MNHNS and CDR2 is SASEGT. The CDR3 spans 14 residues. Trimming pared 2 bases from V and 2 bases from J, leaving 10 bases between. CDR3 nucleotides: TGTGCCAGCAGTGAACCCAACGTGGCCTACGAGCAGTACTTC. Its protein product is CASSEPNVAYEQYF.

The gene calls are TRBV25-1 and TRBJ2-5; 9 bases are a match to TRBD1. Germline CDR1 reads MGHDK; CDR2 reads SYGVNS. This CDR3 comprises 14 residues. With 4 bases clipped from V and 4 bases from J, the junction kept 4 bases outside the gene matches. This CDR3 is CASSGDRVLETQYF. The CDR3 DNA is TGTGCCAGCAGTGGGGACAGGGTTTTAGAGACCCAGTACTTC.

The CDR3 loop reads CASSLPAGRTGNTIYF. Here the CDR3 DNA reads TGCGCCAGCAGCTTGCCGGCAGGGAGGACTGGAAACACCATATATTTT. The rearrangement uses TRBV5-1 and TRBJ1-3; a possible D gene is TRBD1 (5 bases). Between the trimmed V and J ends, which lost 1 base and 2 bases, there was a span of 13 bases. Germline-derived CDR1 and CDR2 are SGHRS and YFSETQ. CDR3 size: 16 residues.

V gene TRBV2 combines with J gene TRBJ1-1, with D possibly matching TRBD1 (5 bases). With 8 bases removed from V and 6 bases from J, the gap between germline ends came to 19 bases. CDR3 length: 14 residues. Germline CDR1 SNHLY, CDR2 FYNNEI. CDR3 coding DNA: TGTGCCAGCGCTTGGTGGGGCGCCGATGCTGAAGCTTTCTTT. This gives the protein CASAWWGADAEAFF.